The subject of this entry is one TCR beta chain. Germline CDR1 is LGHNA and CDR2 is YNFKEQ. This CDR3 has 17 amino acids. The V segment lost 4 bases and the J segment 8 bases; nucleotides outside the gene matches: 11. This sample was taken from a study of blood T cell repertoires in COVID-19. Original processing notes: Quantification of nucleated cells was approximated via reference gene primer amplification. Sequencing was performed with immunoSEQ multiplex PCR; in TCRdb, only in-frame clones are kept and a portion is missing. D and trimming were read from the DNA, whereas the V and J calls and clone size are those reported in that table. There are some 160,000 clones in the sample; more than 75% occur only once, and 9% to 12% lies in the top ten. Seattle's cohort entered during active infection and was followed longitudinally.

The J gene is TRBJ2-1, the V gene TRBV4-2, with 13 bases lining up with TRBD2. This sequence was found in a woman in her 70s with COVID-19, enrolled during active disease. Sequences were obtained from peripheral blood. CDR3 region: CASSLGLAGVNGDEQFF. The CDR3 nucleotides read TGTGCCAGCAGCCTCGGACTAGCGGGGGTCAATGGGGATGAGCAGTTCTTC.